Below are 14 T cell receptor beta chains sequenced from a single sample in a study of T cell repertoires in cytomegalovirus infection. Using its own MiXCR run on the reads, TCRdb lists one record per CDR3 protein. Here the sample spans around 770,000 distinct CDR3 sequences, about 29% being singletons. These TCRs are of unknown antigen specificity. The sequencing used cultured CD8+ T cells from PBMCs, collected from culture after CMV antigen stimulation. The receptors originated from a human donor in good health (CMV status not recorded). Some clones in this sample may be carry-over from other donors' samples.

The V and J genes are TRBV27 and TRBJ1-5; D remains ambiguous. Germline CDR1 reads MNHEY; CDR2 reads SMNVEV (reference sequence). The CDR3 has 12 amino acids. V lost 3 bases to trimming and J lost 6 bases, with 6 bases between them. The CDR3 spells CASSFIGQPQHF. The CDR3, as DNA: TGTGCCAGCAGTTTTATCGGTCAGCCCCAGCATTTT.

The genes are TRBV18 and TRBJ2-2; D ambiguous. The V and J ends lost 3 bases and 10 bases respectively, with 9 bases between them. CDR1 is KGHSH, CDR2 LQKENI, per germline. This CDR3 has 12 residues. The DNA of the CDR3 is TGTGCCAGCTCACCGTCGGCTTTGGAGCTGTTTTTT. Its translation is CASSPSALELFF.

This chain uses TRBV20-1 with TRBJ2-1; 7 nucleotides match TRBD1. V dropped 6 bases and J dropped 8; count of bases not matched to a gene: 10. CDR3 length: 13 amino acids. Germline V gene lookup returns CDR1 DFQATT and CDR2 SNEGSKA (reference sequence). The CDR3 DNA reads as TGCAGTGCCTGGGACAGTGGTATATATGAGCAGTTCTTC. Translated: CSAWDSGIYEQFF.

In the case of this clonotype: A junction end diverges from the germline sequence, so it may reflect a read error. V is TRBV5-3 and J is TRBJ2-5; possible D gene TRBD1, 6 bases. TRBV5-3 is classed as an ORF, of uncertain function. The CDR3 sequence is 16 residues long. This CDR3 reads CASSLARGQLQETQYF. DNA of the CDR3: TGTGCCAGCAGCTTGGCCAGGGGCCAACTCCAAGAGACCCAGTACTTC.

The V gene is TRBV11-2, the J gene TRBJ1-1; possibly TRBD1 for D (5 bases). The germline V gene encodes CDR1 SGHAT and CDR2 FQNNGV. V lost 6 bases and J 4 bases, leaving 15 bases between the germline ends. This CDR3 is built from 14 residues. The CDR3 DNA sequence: TGTGCCAGCAGGGACCGGGCAGGGTCCACTGAAGCTTTCTTT. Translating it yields CASRDRAGSTEAFF. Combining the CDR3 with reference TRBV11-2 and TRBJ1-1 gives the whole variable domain EAGVAQSPRYKIIEKRQSVAFWCNPISGHATLYWYQQILGQGPKLLIQFQNNGVVDDSQLPKDRFSAERLKGVDSTLKIQPAKLEDSAVYLCASRDRAGSTEAFFGQGTRLTVV.

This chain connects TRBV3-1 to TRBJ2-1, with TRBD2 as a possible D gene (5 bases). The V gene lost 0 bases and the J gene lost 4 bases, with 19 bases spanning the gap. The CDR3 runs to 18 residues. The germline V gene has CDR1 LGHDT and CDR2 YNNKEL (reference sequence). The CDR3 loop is CASSQDATASPPYNEQFF. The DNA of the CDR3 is TGTGCCAGCAGCCAAGATGCCACGGCTAGCCCACCTTACAATGAGCAGTTCTTC.

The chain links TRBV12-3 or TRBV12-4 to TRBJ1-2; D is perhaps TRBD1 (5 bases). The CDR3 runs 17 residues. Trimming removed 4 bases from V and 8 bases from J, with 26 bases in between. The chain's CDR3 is CASSSTAGTALVGGYTF. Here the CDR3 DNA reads TGTGCCAGCAGTTCTACAGCCGGGACGGCTTTGGTGGGGGGCTACACCTTC.

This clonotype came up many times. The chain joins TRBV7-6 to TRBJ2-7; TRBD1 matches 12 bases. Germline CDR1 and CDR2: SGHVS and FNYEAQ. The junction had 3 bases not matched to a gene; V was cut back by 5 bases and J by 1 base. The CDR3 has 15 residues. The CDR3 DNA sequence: TGTGCCAGCAGCGTGGGACAGGGGGCATCCTACGAGCAGTACTTC. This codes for CASSVGQGASYEQYF.

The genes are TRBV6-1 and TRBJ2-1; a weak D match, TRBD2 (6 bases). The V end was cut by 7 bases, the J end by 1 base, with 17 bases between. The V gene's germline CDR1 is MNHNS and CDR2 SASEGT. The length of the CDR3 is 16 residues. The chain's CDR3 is CASILPRRGSYNEQFF. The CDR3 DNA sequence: TGTGCCAGCATTCTGCCAAGGCGGGGATCCTACAATGAGCAGTTCTTC.

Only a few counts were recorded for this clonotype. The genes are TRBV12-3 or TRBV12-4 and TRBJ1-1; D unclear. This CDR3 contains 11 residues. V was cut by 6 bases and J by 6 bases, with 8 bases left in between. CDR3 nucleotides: TGTGCCAGCAGCGCAAGTCCTGAAGCTTTCTTT. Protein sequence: CASSASPEAFF.

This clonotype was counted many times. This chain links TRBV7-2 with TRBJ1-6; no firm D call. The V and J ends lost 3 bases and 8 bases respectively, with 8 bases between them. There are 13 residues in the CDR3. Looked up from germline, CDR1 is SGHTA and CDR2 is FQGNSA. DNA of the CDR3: TGTGCCAGCAGCTTTGGGAGATATTCACCCCTCCACTTT. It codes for CASSFGRYSPLHF.

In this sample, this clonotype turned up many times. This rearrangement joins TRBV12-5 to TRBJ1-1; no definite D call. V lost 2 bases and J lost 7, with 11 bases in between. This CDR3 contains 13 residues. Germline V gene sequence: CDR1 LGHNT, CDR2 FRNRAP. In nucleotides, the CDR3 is TGTGCTAGTGGTTTGTCCGACCGGGTTGAAGCTTTCTTT. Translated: CASGLSDRVEAFF.

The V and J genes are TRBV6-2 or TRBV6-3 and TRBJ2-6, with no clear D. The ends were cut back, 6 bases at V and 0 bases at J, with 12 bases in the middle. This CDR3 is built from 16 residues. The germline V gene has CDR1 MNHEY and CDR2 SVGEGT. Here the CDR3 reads CASREPGTSGANVLTF. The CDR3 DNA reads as TGTGCCAGCAGGGAACCGGGCACCTCTGGGGCCAACGTCCTGACTTTC.

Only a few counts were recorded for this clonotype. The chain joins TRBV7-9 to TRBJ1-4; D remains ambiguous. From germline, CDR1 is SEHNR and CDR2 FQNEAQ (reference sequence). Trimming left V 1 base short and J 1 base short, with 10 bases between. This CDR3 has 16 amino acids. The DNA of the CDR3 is TGTGCCAGCAGCTTAGGACTCGGGCTAACTAATGAAAAACTGTTTTTT. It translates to CASSLGLGLTNEKLFF.